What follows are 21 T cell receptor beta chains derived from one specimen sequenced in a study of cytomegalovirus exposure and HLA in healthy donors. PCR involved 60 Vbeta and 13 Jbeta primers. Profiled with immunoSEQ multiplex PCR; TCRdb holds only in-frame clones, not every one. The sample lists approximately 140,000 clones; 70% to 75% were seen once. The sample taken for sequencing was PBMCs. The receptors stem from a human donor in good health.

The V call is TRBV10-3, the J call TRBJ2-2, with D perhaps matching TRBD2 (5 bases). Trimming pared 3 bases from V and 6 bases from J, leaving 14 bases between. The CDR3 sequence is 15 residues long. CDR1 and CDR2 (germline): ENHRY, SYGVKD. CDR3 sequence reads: CAISDGVRVSGELFF. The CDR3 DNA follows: TGTGCCATCAGTGATGGAGTGCGGGTTTCCGGGGAGCTGTTTTTT.

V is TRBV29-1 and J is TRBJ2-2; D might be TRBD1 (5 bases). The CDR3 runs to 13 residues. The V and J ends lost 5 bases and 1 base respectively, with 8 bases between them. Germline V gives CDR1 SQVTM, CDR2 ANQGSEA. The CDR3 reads CSVNRLNTGELFF. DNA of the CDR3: TGCAGCGTTAACAGGCTGAACACCGGGGAGCTGTTTTTT.

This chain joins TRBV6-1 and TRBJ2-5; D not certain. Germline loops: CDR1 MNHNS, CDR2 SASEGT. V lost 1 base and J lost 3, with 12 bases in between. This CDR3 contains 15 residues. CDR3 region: CASSEDLGWEETQYF. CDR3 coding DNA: TGTGCCAGCAGTGAAGACCTCGGGTGGGAAGAGACCCAGTACTTC.

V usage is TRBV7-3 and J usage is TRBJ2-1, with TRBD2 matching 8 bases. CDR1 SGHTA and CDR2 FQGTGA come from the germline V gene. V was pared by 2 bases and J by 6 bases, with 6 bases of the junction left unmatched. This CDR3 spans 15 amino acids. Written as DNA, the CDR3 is TGTGCCAGCAGCTTACGAGCGGGAGCACCCAATGAGCAGTTCTTC. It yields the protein CASSLRAGAPNEQFF.

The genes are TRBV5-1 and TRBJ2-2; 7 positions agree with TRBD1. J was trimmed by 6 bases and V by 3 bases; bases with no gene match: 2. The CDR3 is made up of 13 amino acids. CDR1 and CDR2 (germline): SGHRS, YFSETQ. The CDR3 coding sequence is TGCGCCAGCAGCTCCACAGGGGCCGGGGAGCTGTTTTTT. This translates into CASSSTGAGELFF.

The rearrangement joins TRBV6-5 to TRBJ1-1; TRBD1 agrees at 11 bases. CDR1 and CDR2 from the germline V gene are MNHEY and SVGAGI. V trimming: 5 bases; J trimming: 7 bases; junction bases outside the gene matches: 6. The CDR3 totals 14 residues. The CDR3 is CASSMDRGRIEAFF. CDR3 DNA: TGTGCCAGCAGTATGGACAGGGGGCGAATTGAAGCTTTCTTT.

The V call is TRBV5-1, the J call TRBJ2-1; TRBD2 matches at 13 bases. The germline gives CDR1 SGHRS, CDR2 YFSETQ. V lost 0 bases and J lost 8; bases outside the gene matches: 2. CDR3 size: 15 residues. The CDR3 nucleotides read TGCGCCAGCAGCTTGGGGACTAGCGGGGGTTATGAGCAGTTCTTC. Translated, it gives CASSLGTSGGYEQFF. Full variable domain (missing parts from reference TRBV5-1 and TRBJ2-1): KAGVTQTPRYLIKTRGQQVTLSCSPISGHRSVSWYQQTPGQGLQFLFEYFSETQRNKGNFPGRFSGRQFSNSRSEMNVSTLELGDSALYLCASSLGTSGGYEQFFGPGTRLTVL.

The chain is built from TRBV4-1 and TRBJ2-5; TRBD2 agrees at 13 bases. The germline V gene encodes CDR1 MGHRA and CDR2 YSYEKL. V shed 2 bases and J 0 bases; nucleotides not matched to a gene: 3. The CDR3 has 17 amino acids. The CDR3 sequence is CASSQRGLAGYQETQYF. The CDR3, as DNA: TGCGCCAGCAGCCAACGGGGACTAGCGGGGTACCAAGAGACCCAGTACTTC.

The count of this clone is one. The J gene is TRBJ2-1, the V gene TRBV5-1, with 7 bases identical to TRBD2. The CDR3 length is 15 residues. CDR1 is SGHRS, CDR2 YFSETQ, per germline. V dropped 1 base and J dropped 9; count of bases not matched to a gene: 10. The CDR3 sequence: CASSLLLTGGGEQFF. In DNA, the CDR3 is TGCGCCAGCAGCTTGTTGCTGACGGGGGGAGGTGAGCAGTTCTTC.

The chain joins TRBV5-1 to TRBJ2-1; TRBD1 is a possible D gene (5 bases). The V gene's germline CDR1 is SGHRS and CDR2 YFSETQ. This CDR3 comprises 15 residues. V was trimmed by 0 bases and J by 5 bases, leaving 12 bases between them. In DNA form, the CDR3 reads TGCGCCAGCAGCTTGGATGGGGCAGGACACAATGAGCAGTTCTTC. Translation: CASSLDGAGHNEQFF.

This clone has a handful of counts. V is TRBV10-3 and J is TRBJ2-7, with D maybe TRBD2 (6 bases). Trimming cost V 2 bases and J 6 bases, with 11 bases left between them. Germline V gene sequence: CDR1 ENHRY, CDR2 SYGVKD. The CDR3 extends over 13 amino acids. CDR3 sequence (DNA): TGTGCCATCAGTGAGGCGGAGGGTTTCGAGCAGTACTTC. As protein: CAISEAEGFEQYF.

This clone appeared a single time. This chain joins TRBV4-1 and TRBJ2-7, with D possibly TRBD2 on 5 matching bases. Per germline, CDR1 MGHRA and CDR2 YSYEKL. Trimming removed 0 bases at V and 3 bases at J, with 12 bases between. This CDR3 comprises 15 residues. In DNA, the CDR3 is TGCGCCAGCAGCCAAGATCGAGCCCGGGGCTACGAGCAGTACTTC. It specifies CASSQDRARGYEQYF.

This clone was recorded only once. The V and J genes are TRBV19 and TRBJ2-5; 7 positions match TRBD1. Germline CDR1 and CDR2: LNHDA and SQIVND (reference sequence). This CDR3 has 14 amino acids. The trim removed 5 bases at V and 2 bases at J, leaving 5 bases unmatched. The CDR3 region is CASSVTGAQETQYF. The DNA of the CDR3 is TGTGCCAGTAGTGTAACAGGGGCGCAAGAGACCCAGTACTTC.

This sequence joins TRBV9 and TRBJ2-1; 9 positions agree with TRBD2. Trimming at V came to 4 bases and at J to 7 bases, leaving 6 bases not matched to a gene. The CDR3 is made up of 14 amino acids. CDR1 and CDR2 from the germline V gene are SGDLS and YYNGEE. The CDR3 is CASSLRLAVNEQFF. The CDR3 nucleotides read TGTGCCAGCAGCCTCCGACTAGCGGTTAATGAGCAGTTCTTC.

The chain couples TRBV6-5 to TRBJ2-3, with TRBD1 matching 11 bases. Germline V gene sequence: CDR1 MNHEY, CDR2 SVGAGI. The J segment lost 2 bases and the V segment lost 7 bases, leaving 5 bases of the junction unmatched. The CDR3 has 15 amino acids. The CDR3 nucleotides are TGTGCCAGCACCCTGGACAGGGGGCTCACAGATACGCAGTATTTT. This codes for CASTLDRGLTDTQYF.

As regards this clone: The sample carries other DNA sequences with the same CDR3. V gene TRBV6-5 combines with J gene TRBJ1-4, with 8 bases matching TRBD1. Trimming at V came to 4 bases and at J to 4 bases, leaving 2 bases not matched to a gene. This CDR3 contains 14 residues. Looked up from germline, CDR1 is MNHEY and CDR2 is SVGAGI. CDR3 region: CASSSGQVNEKLFF. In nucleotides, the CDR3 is TGTGCCAGCAGTTCGGGACAGGTTAATGAAAAACTGTTTTTT.

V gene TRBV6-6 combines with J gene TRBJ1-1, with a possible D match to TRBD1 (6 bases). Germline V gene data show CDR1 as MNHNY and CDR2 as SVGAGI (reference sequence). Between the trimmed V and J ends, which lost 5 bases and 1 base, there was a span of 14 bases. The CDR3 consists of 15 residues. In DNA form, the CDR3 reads TGTGCCAGCAGTCCCGGACTGGGGGCGAACACTGAAGCTTTCTTT. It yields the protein CASSPGLGANTEAFF.

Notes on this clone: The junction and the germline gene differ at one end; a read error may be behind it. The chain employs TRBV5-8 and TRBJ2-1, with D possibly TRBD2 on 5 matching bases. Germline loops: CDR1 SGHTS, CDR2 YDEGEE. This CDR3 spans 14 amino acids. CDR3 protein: CASTLVGAGNEQFF. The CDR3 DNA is TGTGCCAGCACCTTGGTGGGAGCTGGTAATGAGCAGTTCTTC.

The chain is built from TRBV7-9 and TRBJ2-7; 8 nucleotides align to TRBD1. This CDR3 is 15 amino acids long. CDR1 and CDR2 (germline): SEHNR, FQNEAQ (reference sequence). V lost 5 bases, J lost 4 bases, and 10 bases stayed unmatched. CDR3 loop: CASSSGQGVLYEQYF. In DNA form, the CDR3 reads TGTGCCAGCAGCAGCGGACAGGGTGTATTGTACGAGCAGTACTTC.

CDR3 loop: CASSFVQGTYEQYF. The DNA for the CDR3 is TGTGCCAGCAGCTTTGTACAGGGAACGTACGAGCAGTACTTC. The chain recombines TRBV13 with TRBJ2-7; maybe TRBD1 (6 bases). V gave up 3 bases and J gave up 4 bases, with 13 bases separating them. Germline assignment: CDR1 PRHDT and CDR2 FYEKMQ (reference sequence). This CDR3 is built from 14 residues.

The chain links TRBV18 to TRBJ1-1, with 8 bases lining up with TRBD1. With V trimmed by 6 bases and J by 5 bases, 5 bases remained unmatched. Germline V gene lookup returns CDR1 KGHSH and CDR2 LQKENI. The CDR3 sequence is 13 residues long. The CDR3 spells CASSPGTGTEAFF. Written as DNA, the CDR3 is TGTGCCAGCTCCCCCGGGACAGGAACTGAAGCTTTCTTT.